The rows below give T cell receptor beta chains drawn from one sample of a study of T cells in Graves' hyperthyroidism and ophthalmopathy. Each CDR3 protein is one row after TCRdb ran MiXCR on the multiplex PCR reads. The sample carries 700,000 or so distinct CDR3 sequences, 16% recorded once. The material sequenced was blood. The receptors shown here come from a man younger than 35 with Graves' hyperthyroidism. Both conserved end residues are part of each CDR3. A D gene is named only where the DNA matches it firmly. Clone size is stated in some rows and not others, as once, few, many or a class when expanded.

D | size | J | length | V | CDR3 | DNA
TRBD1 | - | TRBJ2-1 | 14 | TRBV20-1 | CSATGTGGYNEQFF | TGCAGTGCTACCGGGACAGGGGGATACAATGAGCAGTTCTTC
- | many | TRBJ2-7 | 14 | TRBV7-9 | CASSPDWGYYEQYF | TGTGCCAGCAGCCCGGACTGGGGGTACTACGAGCAGTACTTC
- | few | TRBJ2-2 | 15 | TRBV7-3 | CASSPDLLPGGELFF | TGTGCCAGCAGCCCCGACTTGTTGCCGGGCGGGGAGCTGTTTTTT
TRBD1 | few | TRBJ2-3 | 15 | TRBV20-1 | CSAKGVEGAADTQYF | TGCAGTGCTAAGGGGGTTGAGGGGGCCGCAGATACGCAGTATTTT
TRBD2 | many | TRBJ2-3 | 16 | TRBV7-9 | CASSPTSGPSTDTQYF | TGTGCCAGCAGCCCAACTAGCGGTCCTAGCACAGATACGCAGTATTTT
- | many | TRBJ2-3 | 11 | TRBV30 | CALLVSDTQYF | TGTGCCCTCCTCGTGTCGGATACGCAGTATTTT
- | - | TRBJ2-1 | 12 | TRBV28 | CASRITNNEQFF | TGTGCCAGCAGAATAACCAACAATGAGCAGTTCTTC
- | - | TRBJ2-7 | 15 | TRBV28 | CASSLSLGGTYEQYF | TGTGCCAGCAGTTTATCACTGGGCGGAACCTACGAGCAGTACTTC
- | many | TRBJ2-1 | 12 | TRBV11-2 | CASSPDANEQFF | TGTGCCAGCAGCCCCGATGCCAATGAGCAGTTCTTC
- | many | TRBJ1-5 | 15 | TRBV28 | CASSLSGITSQPQHF | TGTGCCAGCAGTTTATCGGGTATAACGAGTCAGCCCCAGCATTTT
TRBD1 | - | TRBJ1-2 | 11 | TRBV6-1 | CASSNRGGYTF | TGTGCCAGCAGTAACAGGGGTGGCTACACCTTC
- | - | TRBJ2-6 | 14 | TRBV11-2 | CASSRVSGANVLAF | TGTGCCAGCAGCCGGGTTTCTGGGGCCAACGTCCTGGCTTTC
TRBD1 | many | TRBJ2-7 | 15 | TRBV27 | CASSPQGGLYYEQYF | TGTGCCAGCAGCCCACAGGGGGGTCTTTATTACGAGCAGTACTTC
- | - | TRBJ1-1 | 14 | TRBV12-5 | CASGLITRDTEAFF | TGTGCTAGTGGTTTGATCACCCGGGACACTGAAGCTTTCTTT
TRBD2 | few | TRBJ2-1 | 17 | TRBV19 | CATRGLAGRGVYNEQFF | TGTGCCACCCGTGGACTAGCGGGAAGGGGGGTGTACAATGAGCAGTTCTTC
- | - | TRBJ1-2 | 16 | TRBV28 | CASSLIGGGRGYGYTF | TGTGCCAGCAGCCTCATAGGCGGGGGGCGAGGATATGGCTACACCTTC
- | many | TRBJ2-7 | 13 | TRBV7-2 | CASSLDKTREQYF | TGTGCCAGCAGCTTAGATAAAACCCGGGAGCAGTACTTC
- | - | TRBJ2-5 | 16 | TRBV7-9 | CASSPGAGRYQETQYF | TGTGCCAGCAGCCCTGGGGCAGGAAGGTACCAAGAGACCCAGTACTTC
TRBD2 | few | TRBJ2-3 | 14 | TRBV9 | CASSGLASTDTQYF | TGTGCCAGCAGCGGACTAGCGAGCACAGATACGCAGTATTTT
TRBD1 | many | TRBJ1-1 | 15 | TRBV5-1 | CASSLQDRGYTEAFF | TGCGCCAGCAGCCTACAGGACAGGGGGTACACTGAAGCTTTCTTT
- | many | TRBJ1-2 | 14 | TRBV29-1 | CSAEGTGFASGYTF | TGCAGCGCTGAGGGAACAGGATTCGCCTCTGGCTACACCTTC
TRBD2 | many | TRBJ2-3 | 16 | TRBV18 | CASSPPGLANIDTQYF | TGTGCCAGCTCACCTCCAGGACTAGCGAACATAGATACGCAGTATTTT
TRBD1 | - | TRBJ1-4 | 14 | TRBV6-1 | CASTSRTGGEKLFF | TGTGCCAGCACCTCCCGGACAGGGGGGGAAAAACTGTTTTTT
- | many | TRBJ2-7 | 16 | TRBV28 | CASSLSHARQSYEQYF | TGTGCCAGCAGTTTATCCCATGCCCGACAATCCTACGAGCAGTACTTC
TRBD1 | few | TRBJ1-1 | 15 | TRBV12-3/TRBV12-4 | CASSPRTGVNTEAFF | TGTGCCAGCAGTCCCCGGACAGGGGTAAACACTGAAGCTTTCTTT
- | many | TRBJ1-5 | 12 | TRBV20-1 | CSAGRHNQPQHF | TGCAGTGCTGGACGGCACAATCAGCCCCAGCATTTT
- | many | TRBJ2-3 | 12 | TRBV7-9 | CASSLAPSTQYF | TGTGCCAGCAGCTTAGCCCCGTCTACGCAGTATTTT
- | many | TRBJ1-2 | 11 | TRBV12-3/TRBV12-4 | CASSLQRGYTF | TGTGCCAGCAGCCTACAGCGCGGCTACACCTTC
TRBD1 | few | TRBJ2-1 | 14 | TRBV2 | CASSEGTGPKWQFF | TGTGCCAGCAGTGAAGGGACAGGTCCCAAATGGCAGTTCTTC
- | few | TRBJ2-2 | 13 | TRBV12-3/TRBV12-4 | CASCIGSGGELFF | TGTGCCAGTTGCATAGGTTCCGGCGGGGAGCTGTTTTTT
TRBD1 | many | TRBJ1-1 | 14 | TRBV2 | CASKTGEGNTEAFF | TGTGCCAGCAAGACAGGGGAGGGGAACACTGAAGCTTTCTTT
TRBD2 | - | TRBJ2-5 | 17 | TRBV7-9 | CASSSLRRREQGETQYF | TGTGCCAGCAGCTCGCTGCGGAGGCGGGAGCAGGGAGAGACCCAGTACTTC
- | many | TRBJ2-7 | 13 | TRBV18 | CASSLVFRSEQYF | TGTGCCAGCTCACTAGTGTTCCGGTCCGAGCAGTACTTC
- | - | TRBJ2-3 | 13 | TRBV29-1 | CSVPGPATDTQYF | TGCAGCGTGCCGGGGCCGGCGACAGATACGCAGTATTTT
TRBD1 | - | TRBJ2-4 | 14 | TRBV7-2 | CASSAGQGGHIQYF | TGTGCCAGCAGCGCGGGACAGGGGGGTCACATTCAGTACTTC
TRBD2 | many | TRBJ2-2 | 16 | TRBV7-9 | CASSSRTSGSTGELFF | TGTGCCAGCAGCTCTCGGACTAGCGGGAGTACCGGGGAGCTGTTTTTT
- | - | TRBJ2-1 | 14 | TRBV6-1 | CASARQSSYNEQFF | TGTGCCAGCGCGCGACAGAGCTCCTACAATGAGCAGTTCTTC
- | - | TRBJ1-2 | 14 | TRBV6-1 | CASSEAAINYGYTF | TGTGCCAGCAGTGAAGCCGCCATTAACTATGGCTACACCTTC
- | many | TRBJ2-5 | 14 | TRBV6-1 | CATRSVRNQETQYF | TGTGCCACCAGGAGCGTAAGGAACCAAGAGACCCAGTACTTC
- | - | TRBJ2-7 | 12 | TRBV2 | CASSDWGAEQYF | TGTGCCAGCAGCGACTGGGGGGCCGAGCAGTACTTC
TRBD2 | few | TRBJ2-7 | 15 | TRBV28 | CASSFPGLAGYEQYF | TGTGCCAGCAGTTTCCCGGGACTAGCGGGATACGAGCAGTACTTC
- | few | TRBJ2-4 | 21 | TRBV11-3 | CASSLVGTAGPTRLAKNIQYF | TGTGCCAGCAGCCTAGTGGGTACAGCGGGCCCAACACGTTTAGCCAAAAACATTCAGTACTTC
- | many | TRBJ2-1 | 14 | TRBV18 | CASFLDPPNNEQFF | TGTGCCAGCTTTTTGGATCCCCCCAACAATGAGCAGTTCTTC
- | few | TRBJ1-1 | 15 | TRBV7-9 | CASSLGDRAYTEAFF | TGTGCCAGCAGCTTAGGGGACCGGGCGTACACTGAAGCTTTCTTT
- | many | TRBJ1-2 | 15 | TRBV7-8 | CASSPWTVPNYGYTF | TGTGCCAGCAGCCCCTGGACAGTCCCTAACTATGGCTACACCTTC
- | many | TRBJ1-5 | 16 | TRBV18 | CASSLAPWGSNQPQHF | TGTGCCAGCTCACTTGCCCCTTGGGGTAGCAATCAGCCCCAGCATTTT